This TCR beta chain comes out of a study of CD8 T cells in ankylosing spondylitis. With respect to this clonotype: A read error may be the cause here, since a much bigger clone is one base away.

TCRdb recomputed calls from the 5' RACE reads with MiXCR, one row per CDR3 protein. The table lists 250,000 to 350,000 distinct CDR3 sequences, about 19% of them singletons, with around 8% in the top ten. The germline gives CDR1 SQVTM, CDR2 ANQGSEA. The CDR3 spans 12 residues. Trimming removed 5 bases at V and 4 bases at J, with 11 bases between. The chain combines TRBV29-1 with TRBJ2-5; a possible D gene is TRBD1 (6 bases). This sequence originates from a male donor with ankylosing spondylitis or in good health (not recorded which). Sequencing used blood, either unsorted or a sorted T cell fraction (not recorded which). CDR3 protein: CSVTGQSETQYF. The CDR3 DNA reads TGCAGCGTTACAGGACAGTCAGAGACCCAGTACTTC.